The 27 T cell receptor beta chains presented below share a single source sample, sequenced in a study of tumor-infiltrating lymphocytes in primary liver carcinoma. A primer matching the constant region was used to make TCR beta cDNA from approximately 0.55 ug of total RNA. ARM-PCR was slightly modified, and three nested multiplex PCR rounds with it gave rise to the TCR beta libraries. Amplification in the first two PCR rounds was performed using TRBV1-TRBV30 forward primers and a C-beta reverse primer for 10 cycles each. Each CDR3 protein is one row after TCRdb ran MiXCR on the multiplex PCR reads. Of around 330,000 distinct CDR3 sequences in the sample, 65% are singletons; the top ten hold approximately 9%. RNA was extracted from whole blood without cell sorting, alongside germline DNA. Sequenced input: peripheral blood. These receptor sequences come from a man aged 35 to 55 with primary liver carcinoma and hepatitis B virus infection.

With respect to this clonotype: A single base separates this from a much larger clone, so it may be a read error. This chain uses TRBV6-1 with TRBJ1-2; possible D gene TRBD1, 6 bases. The CDR3 runs 11 residues. The V end lost 7 bases, the J end lost 9 bases, and 12 bases lay between the germline ends. Germline V gives CDR1 MNHNS, CDR2 SASEGT. The CDR3 DNA follows: TGTGCCAGCACCACAGGGTTCTGCTACACCTTC. Protein: CASTTGFCYTF.

On this clonotype: A much larger clonotype is one base distant, so this may be a read error. The CDR3 does not close with the conserved phenylalanine or tryptophan, likely indicating a read error. The rearrangement uses TRBV6-5 and TRBJ2-5, with D unclear. The CDR3 is made up of 11 amino acids. Looked up from germline, CDR1 is MNHEY and CDR2 is SVGAGI. Trimming took 7 bases from V and 0 from J, leaving 3 bases between them. The CDR3 region has the DNA TGTGCCAGCATCTACCAAGAGACCCAGTACTCC. This codes for CASIYQETQYS.

With regard to this clonotype: One junction end disagrees with the germline gene, perhaps due to a read error. The chain has TRBV29-1 and TRBJ1-5; D uncertain. The CDR3 contains 13 residues. Looked up from germline, CDR1 is SQVTM and CDR2 is ANQGSEA. CDR3 region: CSVADIVNQPQHF. The CDR3 coding sequence is TGTAGCGTTGCCGACATCGTCAATCAGCCCCAGCATTTT. Using reference TRBV29-1 and TRBJ1-5 for the parts outside the CDR3, the full variable domain is SAVISQKPSRDICQRGTSLTIQCQVDSQVTMMFWYRQQPGQSLTLIATANQGSEATYESGFVIDKFPISRPNLTFSTLTVSNMSPEDSSIYLCSVADIVNQPQHFGDGTRLSIL.

As to this clonotype: Sequence at one end of the junction differs from germline and may be a read error. The chain is built from TRBV4-3 and TRBJ2-7; TRBD2 matches 12 bases. CDR1 is LGHNA, CDR2 YSLEER, per germline. This CDR3 has 16 amino acids. The CDR3 nucleotides read TGCGCCAGCAGCCTGACACTAGCGGGAGGCTCCTGCGAGCAGTACTTC. Translation gives CASSLTLAGGSCEQYF.

Turning to this clonotype: The junction does not match germline at one end; this may be a read error. V and J are TRBV12-3 or TRBV12-4 and TRBJ2-2; TRBD2 aligns across 7 bases. This CDR3 contains 15 residues. CDR3 nucleotide sequence: TGTGCCAGCAGTCCGGCGGGAGTTGCTACCGGGAAGCTGTTTTTT. Its protein is CASSPAGVATGKLFF.

This chain links TRBV5-6 with TRBJ2-3; 11 nucleotides match TRBD2. Trimming at V came to 4 bases and at J to 1 base, leaving 8 bases not matched to a gene. This CDR3 region has 17 residues. CDR1 and CDR2 from the germline V gene are SGHDT and YYEEEE. CDR3 sequence (DNA): TGTGCCAGCAGCGTCTACGGGACTAGCGGACGCACAGATACGCAGTATTTT. It is translated as CASSVYGTSGRTDTQYF.

Turning to this clonotype: Possible read error: a much larger clone is one base away. The chain couples TRBV4-2 to TRBJ2-7; 7 bases align to TRBD2. J lost 6 bases, V lost 7 bases, and 15 bases had no gene match. Germline values: CDR1 LGHNA, CDR2 YNFKEQ. This CDR3 is 15 amino acids long. The CDR3 sequence is CASNHPSGGQSEQYF. The CDR3, as DNA: TGTGCCAGCAACCACCCATCGGGGGGTCAAAGCGAGCAGTACTTC.

As concerns this clonotype: A read error may be the cause here, since a much bigger clone is one base away. CDR3 DNA: TGTGCCAGCATCAGACAGGGGGCGACTAATGAAAGACTGTTTTTT. Amino acids: CASIRQGATNERLFF. This chain uses TRBV6-1 with TRBJ1-4, with 10 nucleotides matching TRBD1. Germline CDR1 MNHNS, CDR2 SASEGT. This CDR3 is 15 amino acids long.

The chain recombines TRBV15 with TRBJ2-3; TRBD2 aligns across 10 bases. The CDR3 length is 17 residues. V gave up 3 bases and J gave up 4 bases; unmatched junction bases: 10. CDR1 is LNHNV, CDR2 YYDKDF, per germline (reference sequence). In DNA, the CDR3 is TGTGCCACCAGCAGCAGGGCTAGCGGGAGAGTTGCAGATACGCAGTATTTT. It yields the protein CATSSRASGRVADTQYF.

A word on this clonotype: This may stem from a read error, because a much larger clone lies one nucleotide away. The chain recombines TRBV12-3 or TRBV12-4 with TRBJ1-5; 8 bases match TRBD1. The CDR3 runs to 16 residues. CDR3 amino acids: CASRNSQGAANQTQHF. The CDR3 region has the DNA TGTGCCAGCAGAAACTCTCAGGGGGCCGCTAATCAGACCCAGCATTTT.

The V call is TRBV5-1, the J call TRBJ2-5, with 8 nucleotides matching TRBD2. This CDR3 has 15 residues. Looked up from germline, CDR1 is SGHRS and CDR2 is YFSETQ. Trimming cost V 6 bases and J 5 bases; bases outside gene matches: 12. The CDR3 DNA sequence: TGCGCCAGCACCTATTCCGGGACTAGTGATGAGACCCAGTACTTC. As protein: CASTYSGTSDETQYF. Drawing the rest from reference TRBV5-1 and TRBJ2-5, the complete variable domain is KAGVTQTPRYLIKTRGQQVTLSCSPISGHRSVSWYQQTPGQGLQFLFEYFSETQRNKGNFPGRFSGRQFSNSRSEMNVSTLELGDSALYLCASTYSGTSDETQYFGPGTRLLVL.

A remark on this clonotype: This clone may be a read error of a much larger clone one base away. The rearrangement links TRBV6-6 to TRBJ2-3; 9 bases align to TRBD1. This CDR3 contains 13 residues. Germline assignment: CDR1 MNHNY and CDR2 SVGAGI (reference sequence). V shed 5 bases, J shed 7 bases, and the junction held 4 bases outside the gene matches. CDR3 amino acids: CASSPGTGYTQYF. CDR3 nucleotide sequence: TGTGCCAGCAGTCCCGGGACAGGGTATACGCAGTATTTT.

With respect to this clonotype: Given the absence of the conserved phenylalanine or tryptophan at the CDR3 end, a read error is likely. The gene calls are TRBV6-1 and TRBJ2-7; 7 bases fit TRBD2. This CDR3 has 12 residues. V lost 8 bases to trimming and J lost 2 bases; unmatched junction nucleotides: 3. Germline-derived CDR1 and CDR2 are MNHNS and SASEGT. CDR3 in DNA: TGTGCCAGCGGGGGGGAAACCTACGAGCAGTACCTC. Protein: CASGGETYEQYL.

The table lists this clonotype with many counts. The chain is built from TRBV14 and TRBJ2-3, with D tentatively TRBD1 or TRBD2 (5 bases each). This CDR3 contains 13 residues. CDR1 and CDR2 from the germline V gene are SGHDN and FVKESK. Trimming removed 0 bases at V and 10 bases at J, with 11 bases between. Here the CDR3 DNA reads TGTGCCAGCAGCCAAGATTGGGGGATTGCGCAGTATTTT. Translated, it gives CASSQDWGIAQYF.

A note on this clonotype: Possible read error: a much larger clone is one base away. This chain uses TRBV12-3 or TRBV12-4 with TRBJ1-1; D ambiguous. This CDR3 has 13 amino acids. In DNA form, the CDR3 reads TGTACCAGCAGTTTTGGAAAAGGCAGGGAAGCTTTCTTT. It codes for CTSSFGKGREAFF.

The rearrangement links TRBV11-2 to TRBJ1-1, with TRBD1 matching over 7 bases. Germline CDR1 SGHAT, CDR2 FQNNGV. This CDR3 has 15 amino acids. Trimming took 4 bases from V and 4 from J; bases not matched to a gene: 9. The CDR3 is CASSSKTGSSTEAFF. The CDR3 DNA follows: TGTGCCAGCAGCTCGAAGACAGGGAGTTCCACTGAAGCTTTCTTT.

This clonotype showed up many times. CDR3 coding DNA: TGTGCCAGCAGCTTAGCGGACCAGAACACCGGGGAGCTGTTTTTT. This encodes CASSLADQNTGELFF. The chain links TRBV11-3 to TRBJ2-2; D unclear. The germline CDR1 and CDR2 sequences are SGHNT and YENEEA. This CDR3 comprises 15 residues. The V end was cut by 1 base, the J end by 1 base, with 7 bases between.

V gene TRBV28 combines with J gene TRBJ1-1; TRBD1 agrees at 7 bases. J lost 1 base, V lost 5 bases, and 4 bases had no gene match. Germline CDR1 reads MDHEN; CDR2 reads SYDVKM. The CDR3 contains 14 residues. CDR3 DNA sequence: TGTGCCAGCAGTGGGGACAGCCGGAACACTGAAGCTTTCTTT. This sequence encodes CASSGDSRNTEAFF.

A remark on this clonotype: Sequence at one end of the junction differs from germline and may be a read error. The chain employs TRBV11-3 and TRBJ2-1; 7 bases are a match to TRBD1. The CDR3 is 15 residues long. Germline V lookup: CDR1 SGHNT, CDR2 YENEEA. CDR3 sequence (DNA): TGTGCCAGCACCTTAGCCGGGACAGTGAACAATGAGCAGTTCTTC. The encoded protein is CASTLAGTVNNEQFF.

This clonotype was detected only once. A much larger clone is a single base away; this may be a read error. V gene TRBV11-2 combines with J gene TRBJ2-3, with 8 bases aligning to TRBD2. Germline assignment: CDR1 SGHAT and CDR2 FQNNGV. The CDR3 length is 15 residues. Here the CDR3 DNA reads TGTGCCAGCAGCTTCACTAGCGGTAGCACAGAAACGCAGTATTTT. It codes for CASSFTSGSTETQYF.

As to this clonotype: Possible read error: a much larger clone is one base away. The V gene is TRBV12-3 or TRBV12-4, the J gene TRBJ1-6; 7 nucleotides agree with TRBD1. This CDR3 has 15 amino acids. DNA for the CDR3: TGTGCCAGCAGTTTATCGGCAGGGGGGAATTCACTCCTCCACTTT. Its translation is CASSLSAGGNSLLHF.

In regard to this clonotype: The conserved phenylalanine or tryptophan normally closing the CDR3 is absent here, so this likely arose from a read error. This chain links TRBV11-2 with TRBJ1-2; 7 nucleotides align to TRBD1. The CDR3 loop spans 14 amino acids. V trimming: 2 bases; J trimming: 6 bases; junction bases outside the gene matches: 6. Germline V CDR1 and CDR2: SGHAT, FQNNGV. This CDR3 reads CASSLTDRADGYTS. The CDR3 nucleotides are TGTGCCAGCAGCTTAACTGACAGGGCGGATGGCTACACCTCC.

This clonotype was observed a few times. V and J are TRBV28 and TRBJ2-1; D is perhaps TRBD1 (6 bases). The CDR3 covers 12 residues. CDR1 and CDR2 from the germline V gene are MDHEN and SYDVKM. V was cut by 6 bases and J by 10 bases, with 13 bases left in between. The CDR3 region is CASRQGQREQFF. The CDR3 DNA reads as TGTGCCAGCAGACAAGGACAGAGAGAGCAGTTCTTC.

The V and J genes are TRBV6-5 and TRBJ2-7, with unresolved D. There are 15 residues in the CDR3. The germline V gene has CDR1 MNHEY and CDR2 SVGAGI. V was cut by 0 bases and J by 0 bases, with 9 bases left in between. CDR3 loop: CASSYSADSSYEQYF. The DNA for the CDR3 is TGTGCCAGCAGTTACTCCGCAGATAGCTCCTACGAGCAGTACTTC.

V gene TRBV6-6 combines with J gene TRBJ2-4; no firm D call. The V end lost 1 base, the J end lost 0 bases, and 13 bases lay between the germline ends. The length of the CDR3 is 17 residues. From germline, CDR1 is MNHNY and CDR2 SVGAGI (reference sequence). Here the CDR3 reads CASSYLGLSRAKNIQYF. The DNA for the CDR3 is TGTGCCAGCAGTTACTTAGGGCTCAGTAGAGCCAAAAACATTCAGTACTTC.

Regarding this clonotype: At one end the junction does not follow the germline gene, possibly because of a read error. This chain links TRBV5-1 with TRBJ2-5, with a tentative D call TRBD2 (5 bases). CDR1 is SGHRS and CDR2 is YFSETQ in the germline V gene. CDR3 length: 13 amino acids. CDR3 nucleotides: TGCGCCAACAGCCAAGGGAGTCAAGAGACCCAGTACTTC. Protein: CANSQGSQETQYF.

To note about this clonotype: This is likely a read error, given that the CDR3 carries no conserved phenylalanine or tryptophan at its end. The chain links TRBV4-1 to TRBJ2-2; 7 nucleotides align to TRBD1. The CDR3 covers 16 residues. CDR1 is MGHRA, CDR2 YSYEKL, per germline. CDR3 loop: CASSRDDRVNAGELFY. The CDR3 DNA reads TGCGCCAGCAGCCGGGACGACAGGGTGAACGCCGGGGAGCTGTTTTAT.